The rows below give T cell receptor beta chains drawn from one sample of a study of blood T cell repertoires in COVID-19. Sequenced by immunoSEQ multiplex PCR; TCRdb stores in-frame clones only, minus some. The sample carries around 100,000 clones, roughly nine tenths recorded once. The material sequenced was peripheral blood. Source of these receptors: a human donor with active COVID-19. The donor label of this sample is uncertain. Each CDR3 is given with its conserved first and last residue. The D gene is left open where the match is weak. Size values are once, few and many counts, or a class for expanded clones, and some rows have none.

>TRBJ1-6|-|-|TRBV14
CASSHGVGSPLHF
TGTGCCAGCAGCCACGGTGTCGGGTCACCCCTCCACTTT
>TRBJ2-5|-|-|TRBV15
CATSKGIVQETQYF
TGTGCCACCAGCAAGGGGATAGTACAAGAGACCCAGTACTTC
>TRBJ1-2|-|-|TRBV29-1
CSAPGALNYGYTF
TGCAGCGCCCCAGGGGCGCTTAACTATGGCTACACCTTC
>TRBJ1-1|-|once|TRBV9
CASSSARGEAFF
TGTGCCAGCAGCTCAGCCCGAGGTGAAGCTTTCTTT
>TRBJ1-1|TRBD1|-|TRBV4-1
CASSQVQGGRAEAFF
TGCGCCAGCAGCCAAGTGCAGGGGGGTAGGGCTGAAGCTTTCTTT
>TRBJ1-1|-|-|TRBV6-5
CASTLKGGMVTEAFF
TGTGCCAGCACCCTCAAGGGGGGGATGGTCACTGAAGCTTTCTTT
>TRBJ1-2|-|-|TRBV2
CAIQGLYGYTF
TGTGCCATTCAGGGGCTCTATGGCTACACCTTC
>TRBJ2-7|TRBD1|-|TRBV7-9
CASSLAAAGGVAVYEQYF
TGTGCCAGCAGCTTAGCGGCGGCAGGGGGCGTAGCCGTCTACGAGCAGTACTTC
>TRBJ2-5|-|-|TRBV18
CASSPGEYQETQYF
TGTGCCAGCTCACCCGGGGAGTACCAAGAGACCCAGTACTTC
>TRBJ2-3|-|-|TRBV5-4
CASSLGQGDTQYF
TGTGCCAGCAGCTTGGGGCAGGGAGATACGCAGTATTTT
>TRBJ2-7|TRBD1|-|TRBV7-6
CASSLGGGTGTGVYEQYF
TGTGCCAGCAGCTTAGGTGGGGGTACCGGGACAGGGGTCTACGAGCAGTACTTC
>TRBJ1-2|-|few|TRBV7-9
CASSLVGPLYGYTF
TGTGCCAGCAGCTTAGTTGGCCCGCTCTATGGCTACACCTTC
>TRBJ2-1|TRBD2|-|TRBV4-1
CASSQEGRTSGPGQFF
TGCGCCAGCAGCCAAGAAGGTAGGACTAGCGGGCCGGGGCAGTTCTTC
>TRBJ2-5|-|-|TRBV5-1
CASSFGGVMETQYF
TGCGCCAGCAGCTTTGGCGGGGTCATGGAGACCCAGTACTTC
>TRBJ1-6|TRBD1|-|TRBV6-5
CASDDRGSFSPLHF
TGTGCCAGCGACGACAGGGGATCCTTTTCGCCCCTCCACTTT
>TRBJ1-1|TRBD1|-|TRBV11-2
CASSLEIQGGNTEAFF
TGTGCCAGCAGCTTAGAGATACAGGGGGGGAACACTGAAGCTTTCTTT
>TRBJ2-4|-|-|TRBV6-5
CASSYSRENIQYF
TGTGCCAGCAGTTACTCGCGGGAAAACATTCAGTACTTC
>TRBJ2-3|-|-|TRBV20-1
CSATYTDTQYF
TGCAGTGCTACTTACACAGATACGCAGTATTTT
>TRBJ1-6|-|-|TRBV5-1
CASSLGDQKTGFSYNSPLHF
TGCGCCAGCAGCTTGGGAGATCAAAAAACAGGGTTCTCCTATAATTCACCCCTCCACTTT
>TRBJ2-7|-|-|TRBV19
CASSIGTKSYEQYF
TGTGCCAGTAGTATAGGGACAAAATCCTACGAGCAGTACTTC
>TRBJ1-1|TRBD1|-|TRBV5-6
CASSLRQGAEAFF
TGTGCCAGCAGCTTGAGACAGGGGGCTGAAGCTTTCTTT
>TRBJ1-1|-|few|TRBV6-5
CASSYGEGGAEAFF
TGTGCCAGCAGTTACGGGGAGGGAGGGGCTGAAGCTTTCTTT
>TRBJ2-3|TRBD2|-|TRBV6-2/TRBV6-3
CASSLAGGPADTQYF
TGTGCCAGCAGTTTAGCGGGGGGGCCGGCAGATACGCAGTATTTT
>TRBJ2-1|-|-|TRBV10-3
CAISESGAATSSYNEQFF
TGTGCCATCAGTGAGTCGGGGGCCGCAACCAGCTCCTACAATGAGCAGTTCTTC
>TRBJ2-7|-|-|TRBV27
CASSLRQTYEQYF
TGTGCCAGCAGTTTGCGGCAGACTTACGAGCAGTACTTC
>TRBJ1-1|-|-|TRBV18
CASSQSAGTEAFF
TGTGCCAGCTCACAAAGTGCAGGGACTGAAGCTTTCTTT
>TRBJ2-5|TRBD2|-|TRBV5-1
CASSVHASGQETQYF
TGCGCCAGCAGCGTGCATGCTAGCGGGCAAGAGACCCAGTACTTC
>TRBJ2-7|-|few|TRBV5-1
CASSLGGSLEAEQYF
TGCGCCAGCAGCTTGGGCGGCAGCCTGGAGGCAGAGCAGTACTTC
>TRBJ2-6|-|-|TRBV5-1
CASSLAGATILSGANVLTF
TGCGCCAGCAGCTTGGCAGGGGCAACGATTTTGAGCGGGGCCAACGTCCTGACTTTC
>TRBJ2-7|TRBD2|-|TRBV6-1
CASSEARLAGGSSYEQYF
TGTGCCAGCAGTGAAGCGCGGCTAGCGGGGGGGAGCTCCTACGAGCAGTACTTC
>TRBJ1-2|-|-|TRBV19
CASRNPGGRFYGYTF
TGTGCCAGTAGGAACCCGGGCGGGAGATTCTATGGCTACACCTTC
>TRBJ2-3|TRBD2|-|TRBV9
CASSVEGRGEADTQYF
TGTGCCAGCAGCGTAGAAGGGCGGGGGGAGGCAGATACGCAGTATTTT
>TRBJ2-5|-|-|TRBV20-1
CSARGPETQYF
TGCAGTGCTAGGGGGCCAGAGACCCAGTACTTC
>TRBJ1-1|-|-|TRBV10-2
CASIGGEEAFF
TGCGCCAGCATAGGGGGGGAAGAAGCTTTCTTT
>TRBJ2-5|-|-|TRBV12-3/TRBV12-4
CASRRAGTETQYF
TGTGCCAGCAGGAGGGCGGGGACCGAGACCCAGTACTTC
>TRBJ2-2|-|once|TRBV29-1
CSAQGGPGELFF
TGCAGCGCCCAAGGGGGTCCCGGGGAGCTGTTTTTT
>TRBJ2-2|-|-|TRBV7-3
CASSLRLRDPGNTGELFF
TGTGCCAGCAGCTTACGCCTCAGGGATCCTGGCAACACCGGGGAGCTGTTTTTT
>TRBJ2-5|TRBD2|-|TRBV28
CASSFVSGGPETQYF
TGTGCCAGCAGTTTCGTAAGCGGGGGCCCAGAGACCCAGTACTTC
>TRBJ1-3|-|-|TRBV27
CASSRSSGFAGNTIYF
TGTGCCAGCAGCCGCTCGTCGGGGTTCGCTGGAAACACCATATATTTT
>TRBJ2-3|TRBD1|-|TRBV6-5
CASSYGQGTDTQYF
TGTGCCAGCAGTTACGGACAGGGAACAGATACGCAGTATTTT
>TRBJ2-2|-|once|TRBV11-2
CASSSALAHTGELFF
TGTGCCAGCAGCTCCGCCTTGGCCCACACCGGGGAGCTGTTTTTT
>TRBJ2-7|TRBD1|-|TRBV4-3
CASSHGQGSSYEQYF
TGCGCCAGCAGCCATGGACAGGGGAGCTCCTACGAGCAGTACTTC
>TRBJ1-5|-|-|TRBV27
CASGRGLEPQHF
TGTGCCAGCGGTAGGGGGTTGGAGCCCCAGCATTTT
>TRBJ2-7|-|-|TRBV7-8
CASSLVRGYEQYF
TGTGCCAGCAGCTTAGTCAGGGGCTACGAGCAGTACTTC
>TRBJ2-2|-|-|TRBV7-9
CASSSRTHTSNTGELFF
TGTGCCAGCAGCTCACGGACACACACCTCGAACACCGGGGAGCTGTTTTTT
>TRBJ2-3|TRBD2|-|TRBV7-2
CASSSLLAGGGSDTQYF
TGTGCCAGCAGCTCCCTCCTAGCGGGGGGTGGGTCAGATACGCAGTATTTT